The 12 T cell receptor beta chains in this list originate from one sample, sequenced in a study of T-cell memory formation after mild COVID-19. TCRdb re-called the 5' RACE reads through MiXCR, storing one row per CDR3 protein. The sample includes just under 350,000 distinct CDR3 sequences, roughly 13% of them seen just once. Source material: PBMCs or a T cell subset sorted from them (not recorded which). Source of these receptors: a man aged 18 to 30 who had mild COVID-19 (a few samples of this study predate the infection). Cell type and time point are not known.

The rearrangement uses TRBV5-4 and TRBJ2-5, with D hard to call. Germline V lookup: CDR1 SGHNT, CDR2 YYREEE (reference sequence). This CDR3 spans 13 amino acids. V dropped 4 bases and J dropped 0 bases, with 7 bases sitting between them. The chain's CDR3 is CASSEVNQETQYF. CDR3 bases: TGTGCCAGCAGCGAGGTCAACCAAGAGACCCAGTACTTC.

This clonotype was observed a few times. The chain employs TRBV28 and TRBJ2-7; TRBD1 aligns across 8 bases. This CDR3 is built from 15 residues. V lost 5 bases and J lost 5; bases outside the gene matches: 11. Germline loops: CDR1 MDHEN, CDR2 SYDVKM. The CDR3 protein is CASSTPGQVSDEQYV. The CDR3 nucleotides read TGTGCCAGCAGTACACCGGGACAGGTCTCGGACGAGCAGTACGTC.

V and J are TRBV14 and TRBJ2-2; D is unclear. This CDR3 is 16 amino acids long. The germline V and J ends were trimmed by 4 bases and 0 bases, with 12 bases remaining between them. Germline CDR1 and CDR2: SGHDN and FVKESK. CDR3 protein: CASSLRIGTNTGELFF. The CDR3, as DNA: TGTGCCAGCAGCCTACGTATAGGAACGAACACCGGGGAGCTGTTTTTT. The full variable domain, rest sourced from reference TRBV14 and TRBJ2-2, is EAGVTQFPSHSVIEKGQTVTLRCDPISGHDNLYWYRRVMGKEIKFLLHFVKESKQDESGMPNNRFLAERTGGTYSTLKVQPAELEDSGVYFCASSLRIGTNTGELFFGEGSRLTVL.

CDR3 sequence: CASSPDQPQHF. The CDR3 region has the DNA TGTGCCAGCAGTCCAGATCAGCCCCAGCATTTT. The J gene is TRBJ1-5, the V gene TRBV6-4; no definite D call. The V end was cut by 5 bases, the J end by 5 bases, with 4 bases between. The CDR3 has 11 residues. The germline gives CDR1 MRHNA, CDR2 SNTAGT.

The rearrangement links TRBV12-3 or TRBV12-4 to TRBJ2-3; D gene unclear. This CDR3 spans 15 amino acids. Trimming cost V 3 bases and J 2 bases, with 12 bases left between them. Here the CDR3 reads CASSLSDFITDTQYF. CDR3 in DNA: TGTGCCAGCAGTTTGAGTGACTTCATCACAGATACGCAGTATTTT.

The chain couples TRBV9 to TRBJ2-2, with 8 bases that match TRBD1. The CDR3 loop spans 15 amino acids. Unmatched junction bases numbered 5, after V lost 4 bases and J lost 3 bases. Germline V gives CDR1 SGDLS, CDR2 YYNGEE. The CDR3 spells CASSQRTGYTGELFF. The CDR3 nucleotides read TGTGCCAGCAGCCAGCGGACAGGGTACACCGGGGAGCTGTTTTTT.

The V and J genes are TRBV10-3 and TRBJ2-6; no clear D gene. V was trimmed by 10 bases and J by 4 bases, leaving 17 bases between them. The CDR3 spans 15 residues. The germline V gene has CDR1 ENHRY and CDR2 SYGVKD. CDR3 loop: CATSPSVGGANVLTF. In DNA form, the CDR3 reads TGTGCCACCTCCCCCTCAGTAGGGGGGGCCAACGTCCTGACTTTC.

This clonotype was seen a few times. The chain carries TRBV6-1 and TRBJ1-1; TRBD1 aligns across 9 bases. Germline V lookup: CDR1 MNHNS, CDR2 SASEGT. The V gene end was trimmed by 7 bases and the J gene end by 5 bases; junction bases not matched to a gene: 14. The CDR3 extends over 16 amino acids. CDR3 protein: CASTTDRGLYRTEAFF. The CDR3 region has the DNA TGTGCCAGCACGACGGACAGGGGATTGTATAGGACTGAAGCTTTCTTT.

The V gene is TRBV29-1, the J gene TRBJ2-7, with D perhaps assigned TRBD1 or TRBD2 (5 bases each). The germline gives CDR1 SQVTM, CDR2 ANQGSEA. This CDR3 contains 14 residues. V lost 0 bases and J lost 6, with 15 bases in between. The CDR3 DNA reads TGCAGCGTTGAAGAGTCGGCCGAGGGGACCGAGCAGTACTTC. This translates into CSVEESAEGTEQYF.

This clonotype was counted ten times or more. J is TRBJ2-1 and V is TRBV20-1, with 10 bases fitting TRBD1. CDR1 is DFQATT, CDR2 SNEGSKA, per germline (reference sequence). CDR3 length: 15 residues. The V segment lost 1 base and the J segment 0 bases; nucleotides outside the gene matches: 0. The CDR3 region has the DNA TGCAGTGCTAGAGGGACAGGGGGCTCCTACAATGAGCAGTTCTTC. Its protein product is CSARGTGGSYNEQFF.

This clonotype was seen at least ten times. The chain has TRBV18 and TRBJ2-7, with 12 bases matching TRBD1. J gave up 4 bases and V 6 bases, and 7 bases lay outside the gene matches. Germline V CDR1 and CDR2: KGHSH, LQKENI. The CDR3 runs to 15 residues. The CDR3 sequence is CASSPGTGGPYEQYF. In DNA form, the CDR3 reads TGTGCCAGCTCCCCCGGGACAGGGGGCCCTTACGAGCAGTACTTC.

This clonotype appeared a few times. V gene TRBV3-1 combines with J gene TRBJ2-3; 8 bases line up with TRBD1. The CDR3 is 15 residues long. The germline gives CDR1 LGHDT, CDR2 YNNKEL (reference sequence). J was trimmed by 5 bases and V by 1 base; bases with no gene match: 5. CDR3 in DNA: TGTGCCAGCAGCCAAGTGCAGGGGGCGGGAGATACGCAGTATTTT. Its translation is CASSQVQGAGDTQYF.